The 26 T cell receptor beta chains reported below all come from one sample, sequenced in a study of blood T cell repertoires in COVID-19. Generated by immunoSEQ multiplex PCR, the TCRdb table keeps only in-frame clones and is missing some. In the table there are fewer than 85,000 clones, 88% of which are singletons. The sequenced sample consisted of peripheral blood. The receptors were sampled from a man aged 45-65 years with active COVID-19.

The rearrangement links TRBV7-9 to TRBJ2-5, with D perhaps TRBD2 (5 bases). Looked up from germline, CDR1 is SEHNR and CDR2 is FQNEAQ (reference sequence). The ends were cut back, 1 base at V and 2 bases at J, with 8 bases in the middle. The CDR3 consists of 14 residues. The chain's CDR3 is CASSLGGVQETQYF. The CDR3 DNA sequence: TGTGCCAGCAGCTTAGGGGGAGTGCAAGAGACCCAGTACTTC.

This chain uses TRBV4-3 with TRBJ1-3; the D gene is possibly TRBD1 (5 bases). Trimming pared 4 bases from V and 1 base from J, leaving 11 bases between. The CDR3 covers 15 residues. The germline V gene encodes CDR1 LGHNA and CDR2 YSLEER. The CDR3 region is CASSLLTDSGNTIYF. The CDR3 DNA reads TGCGCCAGCAGCCTCCTGACAGATTCTGGAAACACCATATATTTT.

This rearrangement joins TRBV5-1 to TRBJ1-1, with D unresolved. The CDR3 is 12 residues long. V gave up 4 bases and J gave up 11 bases, with 15 bases separating them. Looked up from germline, CDR1 is SGHRS and CDR2 is YFSETQ. The CDR3: CASSLPGEVAFF. The CDR3 DNA follows: TGCGCCAGCAGCCTTCCCGGTGAGGTTGCTTTCTTT.

The rearrangement joins TRBV19 to TRBJ1-5; a weak D match, TRBD1 (5 bases). There are 12 residues in the CDR3. The germline V and J ends were trimmed by 10 bases and 4 bases, with 11 bases remaining between them. Germline V gene lookup returns CDR1 LNHDA and CDR2 SQIVND (reference sequence). CDR3 in DNA: TGTGCCACCCAACGGGGGAATCAGCCCCAGCATTTT. Translating gives CATQRGNQPQHF.

The chain combines TRBV30 with TRBJ2-7, with 11 bases fitting TRBD1. The CDR3 runs 15 residues. V lost 3 bases and J lost 2; bases outside the gene matches: 6. Looked up from germline, CDR1 is GTSNPN and CDR2 is SVGIG (reference sequence). The CDR3 nucleotides read TGTGCCTGGAGACCTCCGGGACAGGGGGCCTACGAGCAGTACTTC. Its translation: CAWRPPGQGAYEQYF.

The rearrangement joins TRBV27 to TRBJ1-5; TRBD1 aligns across 7 bases. CDR1 is MNHEY and CDR2 is SMNVEV in the germline V gene (reference sequence). The CDR3 totals 15 residues. Trimming took 6 bases from V and 3 from J; bases not matched to a gene: 8. CDR3: CASSNPGGFNQPQHF. As DNA, the CDR3 is TGTGCCAGCAGCAACCCAGGGGGTTTCAATCAGCCCCAGCATTTT.

This rearrangement joins TRBV6-4 to TRBJ2-1, with 7 bases matching TRBD2. The CDR3 spans 15 residues. Losses at the gene ends were 6 bases for V and 0 bases for J; bases not matched to a gene: 5. Germline lookup yields CDR1 MRHNA and CDR2 SNTAGT. CDR3 DNA: TGTGCCAGCAGCTTAGCGGGCGACTCCTACAATGAGCAGTTCTTC. This gives the protein CASSLAGDSYNEQFF.

The chain has TRBV5-1 and TRBJ2-6; possibly TRBD1 for D (6 bases). CDR1 and CDR2 from the germline V gene are SGHRS and YFSETQ. The CDR3 is 15 amino acids. Trimming removed 4 bases from V and 0 bases from J, with 8 bases in between. The CDR3, as DNA: TGCGCCAGCAGCCCGACAGGCTCTGGGGCCAACGTCCTGACTTTC. It specifies CASSPTGSGANVLTF. The variable domain in full, with the rest retrieved from reference TRBV5-1 and TRBJ2-6, is KAGVTQTPRYLIKTRGQQVTLSCSPISGHRSVSWYQQTPGQGLQFLFEYFSETQRNKGNFPGRFSGRQFSNSRSEMNVSTLELGDSALYLCASSPTGSGANVLTFGAGSRLTVL.

This sequence joins TRBV3-1 (or the pseudogene TRBV3-2) and TRBJ2-4; D is unresolved. This CDR3 region has 16 residues. Germline V gene data show CDR1 as LGHDT and CDR2 as YNNKEL (reference sequence). Trimming removed 5 bases from V and 0 bases from J, with 14 bases in between. The CDR3 spells CASSSLGSGAKNIQYF. CDR3 bases: TGTGCCAGCAGCAGTCTCGGGTCTGGAGCCAAAAACATTCAGTACTTC.

The chain employs TRBV29-1 and TRBJ1-2; 7 bases match TRBD1. The CDR3 is 13 amino acids. J gave up 4 bases and V 4 bases, and 6 bases lay outside the gene matches. Germline CDR1 SQVTM, CDR2 ANQGSEA. The CDR3 is CSVGGGNSYGYTF. CDR3 bases: TGCAGCGTTGGAGGGGGCAACTCCTATGGCTACACCTTC.

This chain links TRBV24-1 with TRBJ2-7; 8 bases line up with TRBD1. The germline CDR1 and CDR2 sequences are KGHDR and SFDVKD. V shed 3 bases, J shed 4 bases, and the junction held 7 bases outside the gene matches. The CDR3 has 15 residues. In nucleotides, the CDR3 is TGTGCCACCAGTGATAGTCGACAGGGGACTTACGAGCAGTACTTC. Translated, it gives CATSDSRQGTYEQYF.

V is TRBV27 and J is TRBJ2-1; a weak D match, TRBD2 (6 bases). Between the trimmed V and J ends, which lost 2 bases and 7 bases, there was a span of 15 bases. The V gene's germline CDR1 is MNHEY and CDR2 SMNVEV (reference sequence). CDR3 length equals 15 residues. The CDR3 region has the DNA TGTGCCAGCAGTTTAATAGGGACTTATAGTAATGAGCAGTTCTTC. Protein product: CASSLIGTYSNEQFF.

The chain combines TRBV30 with TRBJ2-3, with 14 bases that match TRBD2. The V gene end was trimmed by 1 base and the J gene end by 2 bases; junction bases not matched to a gene: 5. Per germline, CDR1 GTSNPN and CDR2 SVGIG (reference sequence). The CDR3 runs 17 residues. CDR3 loop: CAWSAGTSGSVTDTQYF. CDR3 DNA sequence: TGTGCCTGGAGTGCGGGGACTAGCGGGAGTGTCACAGATACGCAGTATTTT.

This chain joins TRBV29-1 and TRBJ1-2, with 8 bases fitting TRBD1. The CDR3 runs to 15 residues. The germline V gene has CDR1 SQVTM and CDR2 ANQGSEA. The V gene end was trimmed by 7 bases and the J gene end by 0 bases; junction bases not matched to a gene: 10. CDR3 in amino acids: CSASGQALANYGYTF. The CDR3 DNA sequence: TGCAGCGCCTCGGGACAGGCCTTAGCTAACTATGGCTACACCTTC.

V is TRBV4-1 and J is TRBJ1-5, with D hard to call. The CDR3 spans 15 residues. Germline CDR1 MGHRA, CDR2 YSYEKL. Trimming pared 7 bases from V and 1 base from J, leaving 14 bases between. The CDR3 reads CASTPGRQSNQPQHF. For the CDR3, the DNA is TGCGCCAGCACGCCAGGAAGGCAGAGCAATCAGCCCCAGCATTTT.

V is TRBV6-2 or TRBV6-3 and J is TRBJ2-1, with 8 bases identical to TRBD2. The CDR3 totals 15 residues. Unmatched junction bases numbered 5, after V lost 4 bases and J lost 3 bases. Germline V gene data show CDR1 as MNHEY and CDR2 as SVGEGT. In nucleotides, the CDR3 is TGTGCCAGCAGTTTCGGCACTAGCGGCTACAATGAGCAGTTCTTC. Residues: CASSFGTSGYNEQFF.

This chain joins TRBV5-4 and TRBJ1-6, with D perhaps TRBD1 (6 bases). V dropped 4 bases and J dropped 10 bases, with 12 bases sitting between them. The CDR3 totals 13 residues. Germline V gene lookup returns CDR1 SGHNT and CDR2 YYREEE (reference sequence). CDR3 nucleotide sequence: TGTGCCAGCAGCCTGACAGGCCAATCACCCCTCCACTTT. This gives the protein CASSLTGQSPLHF.

This clone was detected only a few times. The chain employs TRBV9 and TRBJ1-6; D is unclear. This CDR3 has 15 amino acids. Germline V gives CDR1 SGDLS, CDR2 YYNGEE. V dropped 0 bases and J dropped 3 bases, with 7 bases sitting between them. The CDR3, as DNA: TGTGCCAGCAGCGTAGGGAACAGCTATAATTCACCCCTCCACTTT. Its translation: CASSVGNSYNSPLHF. Full variable domain (remainder filled in from reference TRBV9 and TRBJ1-6): DSGVTQTPKHLITATGQRVTLRCSPRSGDLSVYWYQQSLDQGLQFLIQYYNGEERAKGNILERFSAQQFPDLHSELNLSSLELGDSALYFCASSVGNSYNSPLHFGNGTRLTVT.

The chain uses TRBV5-1 and TRBJ2-1; D call uncertain. The V end lost 0 bases, the J end lost 7 bases, and 8 bases lay between the germline ends. The CDR3 length is 13 residues. Germline CDR1 SGHRS, CDR2 YFSETQ. The CDR3 sequence is CASSLVPGNEQFF. The CDR3 coding sequence is TGCGCCAGCAGCTTGGTCCCGGGTAATGAGCAGTTCTTC.

The V and J genes are TRBV7-2 and TRBJ2-1, with D uncertain. The CDR3 has 15 residues. Germline lookup yields CDR1 SGHTA and CDR2 FQGNSA. V was pared by 5 bases and J by 9 bases, with 20 bases between. The CDR3 spells CASSVQATGLAEQFF. Written as DNA, the CDR3 is TGTGCCAGCAGCGTCCAAGCCACGGGTTTAGCTGAGCAGTTCTTC.

The chain links TRBV28 to TRBJ1-2; TRBD1 might be the D (5 bases). V was trimmed by 5 bases and J by 8 bases, leaving 12 bases between them. This CDR3 contains 12 residues. Germline CDR1 and CDR2: MDHEN and SYDVKM. CDR3 region: CASSTGQRGYTF. CDR3 nucleotide sequence: TGTGCCAGCAGTACCGGACAAAGGGGCTACACCTTC.

This chain connects TRBV18 to TRBJ2-6; 8 nucleotides align to TRBD2. CDR1 and CDR2 (germline): KGHSH, LQKENI. The ends lost 0 bases at V and 0 bases at J; junction bases unmatched: 7. The CDR3 covers 19 residues. The CDR3 is CASSPPGLAGSSGANVLTF. CDR3 nucleotides: TGTGCCAGCTCACCACCGGGTCTAGCGGGCAGCTCTGGGGCCAACGTCCTGACTTTC.

V is TRBV9 and J is TRBJ2-1, with 12 bases lining up with TRBD2. Germline V gives CDR1 SGDLS, CDR2 YYNGEE. V gave up 3 bases and J gave up 7 bases; unmatched junction bases: 5. The CDR3 is made up of 15 amino acids. The CDR3 loop reads CASSGLAGAENEQFF. The CDR3 DNA reads as TGTGCCAGCAGCGGACTAGCGGGGGCCGAAAATGAGCAGTTCTTC.

The chain joins TRBV7-2 to TRBJ2-3, with TRBD2 identical over 9 bases. V was clipped by 5 bases and J by 0 bases; unmatched bases: 6. The CDR3 runs to 16 residues. Looked up from germline, CDR1 is SGHTA and CDR2 is FQGNSA. CDR3 DNA: TGTGCCAGCAGCATCCTAAGCGGGAGGAGCACAGATACGCAGTATTTT. Encoded protein: CASSILSGRSTDTQYF.

The chain is built from TRBV18 and TRBJ2-1; 15 bases map to TRBD2. The J segment lost 12 bases and the V segment lost 3 bases, leaving 12 bases of the junction unmatched. This CDR3 comprises 17 residues. Germline V lookup: CDR1 KGHSH, CDR2 LQKENI. The CDR3 loop is CASSPREMGTSGGLQFF. DNA of the CDR3: TGTGCCAGCTCACCGCGTGAGATGGGGACTAGCGGGGGGCTGCAGTTCTTC.

The CDR3 nucleotides are TGTGCCAGCAAAGGGACATGGGGGCTCGATTTAGATACGCAGTATTTT. This gives the protein CASKGTWGLDLDTQYF. J is TRBJ2-3 and V is TRBV2; a possible D gene is TRBD1 (6 bases). This CDR3 spans 16 amino acids. Germline CDR1 and CDR2: SNHLY and FYNNEI. Between the trimmed V and J ends, which lost 7 bases and 5 bases, there was a span of 22 bases. Supplemented by reference TRBV2 and TRBJ2-3, the full variable domain reads EPEVTQTPSHQVTQMGQEVILRCVPISNHLYFYWYRQILGQKVEFLVSFYNNEISEKSEIFDDQFSVERPDGSNFTLKIRSTKLEDSAMYFCASKGTWGLDLDTQYFGPGTRLTVL.